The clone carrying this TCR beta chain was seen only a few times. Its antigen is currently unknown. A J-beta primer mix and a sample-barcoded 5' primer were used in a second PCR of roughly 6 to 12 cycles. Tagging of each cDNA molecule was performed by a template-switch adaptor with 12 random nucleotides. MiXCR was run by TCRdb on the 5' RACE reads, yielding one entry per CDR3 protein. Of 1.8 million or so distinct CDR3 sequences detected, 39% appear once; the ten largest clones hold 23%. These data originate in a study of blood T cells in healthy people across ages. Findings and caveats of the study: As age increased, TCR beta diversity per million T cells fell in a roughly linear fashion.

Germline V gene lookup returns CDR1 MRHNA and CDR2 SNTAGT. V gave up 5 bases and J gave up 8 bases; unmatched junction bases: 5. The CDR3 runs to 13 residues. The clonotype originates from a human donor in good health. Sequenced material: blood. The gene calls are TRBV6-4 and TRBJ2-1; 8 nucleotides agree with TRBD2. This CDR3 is CASSRREGDEQFF. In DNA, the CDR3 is TGTGCCAGCAGTAGACGGGAGGGGGATGAGCAGTTCTTC.